Below, 26 T cell receptor beta chains from the same sample are listed, as sequenced in a study of long-term antiretroviral therapy in people with HIV. An immunoSEQ assay, version v3.0, was performed at survey level. Sequenced by immunoSEQ multiplex PCR; TCRdb stores in-frame clones only, minus some. Found here are about 20,000 clones, around four fifths of them singletons; the top ten hold around 8.9%. Sequenced here: unsorted PBMCs, sampled 1.2 years after starting antiretroviral therapy. Every receptor here comes from a woman aged 40 to 50 with HIV.

V gene TRBV6-1 combines with J gene TRBJ2-7; no reliable D call. V lost 1 base to trimming and J lost 5 bases, with 6 bases between them. CDR1 is MNHNS and CDR2 is SASEGT in the germline V gene. The CDR3 covers 12 residues. The CDR3 here is CASSEGWDEQYF. CDR3 DNA: TGTGCCAGCAGTGAAGGGTGGGACGAGCAGTACTTC.

The rearrangement links TRBV21-1 to TRBJ2-1; the DNA was not used to check the table's D call, TRBD2. TRBV21-1 is labeled a pseudogene. The CDR3 spans 20 residues. The CDR3 sequence is CASSGLSASGRSPLHNEQFF. Here the CDR3 DNA reads TGTGCCAGCAGCGGCCTGTCAGCTAGCGGGAGGTCCCCACTACACAATGAGCAGTTCTTC.

The genes are TRBV6-5 and TRBJ1-3, with D perhaps matching TRBD1 (6 bases). Trimming cost V 4 bases and J 1 base, with 11 bases left between them. The CDR3 sequence is 15 residues long. CDR1 MNHEY and CDR2 SVGAGI come from the germline V gene. The CDR3 nucleotides are TGTGCCAGCAGTTTGGGTCAGGGGTCTGGAAACACCATATATTTT. Translation: CASSLGQGSGNTIYF.

The V gene is TRBV5-1, the J gene TRBJ2-5, with 11 bases that match TRBD1. With V trimmed by 0 bases and J by 3 bases, 4 bases remained unmatched. The CDR3 totals 16 residues. CDR1 and CDR2 (germline): SGHRS, YFSETQ. The CDR3 coding sequence is TGCGCCAGCAGCTTGGGGGACAGGGGGTCTGAAGAGACCCAGTACTTC. It is translated as CASSLGDRGSEETQYF.

DNA of the CDR3: TGTGCCAGCAGCTCTACAGGGAAGGGGACTGAAGCTTTCTTT. Amino acid sequence: CASSSTGKGTEAFF. V is TRBV7-9 and J is TRBJ1-1; D may be TRBD1 (6 bases). The V gene's germline CDR1 is SEHNR and CDR2 FQNEAQ (reference sequence). The CDR3 extends over 14 amino acids. V shed 4 bases and J shed 5 bases, with 14 bases lying between them.

This rearrangement joins TRBV6-1 to TRBJ2-7; weak D call: TRBD1 (6 bases). The CDR3 has 14 amino acids. V was cut by 7 bases and J by 0 bases, with 13 bases left in between. Germline V gives CDR1 MNHNS, CDR2 SASEGT. The CDR3 protein is CASTFGQTSYEQYF. In DNA form, the CDR3 reads TGTGCCAGCACATTTGGACAGACCTCCTACGAGCAGTACTTC.

The J gene is TRBJ2-7, the V gene TRBV21-1. TRBV21-1 is flagged as a pseudogene. This CDR3 has 15 residues. This chain's CDR3 is CASSKGLPHPYEQYF. CDR3 sequence (DNA): TGTGCCAGCAGCAAAGGGCTACCCCACCCCTACGAGCAGTACTTC.

This clone is categorized as medium-sized (0.01 to 0.1%). The V gene is TRBV5-1, the J gene TRBJ2-7, with TRBD2 matching over 10 bases. This CDR3 is 14 amino acids long. J lost 4 bases, V lost 5 bases, and 6 bases had no gene match. CDR1 is SGHRS and CDR2 is YFSETQ in the germline V gene. CDR3 bases: TGCGCCAGCAGTGTAGCGGGAGGTGTGTACGAGCAGTACTTC. Translated, it gives CASSVAGGVYEQYF. The full variable domain, completed using reference TRBV5-1 and TRBJ2-7, is KAGVTQTPRYLIKTRGQQVTLSCSPISGHRSVSWYQQTPGQGLQFLFEYFSETQRNKGNFPGRFSGRQFSNSRSEMNVSTLELGDSALYLCASSVAGGVYEQYFGPGTRLTVT.

J is TRBJ2-1 and V is TRBV2; 8 nucleotides agree with TRBD2. The CDR3 consists of 13 residues. The V segment lost 6 bases and the J segment 6 bases; nucleotides outside the gene matches: 4. Germline V CDR1 and CDR2: SNHLY, FYNNEI. CDR3 nucleotide sequence: TGTGCCAGCAGGGGACTAGGCGGCAATGAGCAGTTCTTC. Translated: CASRGLGGNEQFF.

This chain connects TRBV28 to TRBJ1-1; possible D gene TRBD1, 5 bases. CDR3 length equals 15 residues. Germline-derived CDR1 and CDR2 are MDHEN and SYDVKM. V was clipped by 5 bases and J by 11 bases, with 24 bases between them. The DNA of the CDR3 is TGTGCCAGCAGTCAGACGTCCGGTGGGGTGGGGGTGGCTTTCTTT. Its translation is CASSQTSGGVGVAFF.

The V call is TRBV29-1, the J call TRBJ2-2, with 12 bases identical to TRBD2. Germline V gene sequence: CDR1 SQVTM, CDR2 ANQGSEA. The CDR3 spans 15 residues. V trimming: 1 base; J trimming: 4 bases; junction bases outside the gene matches: 1. The CDR3 region has the DNA TGCAGCGTTGAAGGACTAGCGGGAGTCACCGGGGAGCTGTTTTTT. It codes for CSVEGLAGVTGELFF.

The CDR3 bases are TGTGCCAGCAGTTTTGCCACAGGGTTGGACACTGAAGCTTTCTTT. Translation: CASSFATGLDTEAFF. The chain joins TRBV6-5 to TRBJ1-1; tentative D call: TRBD1 (6 bases). Trimming stripped 4 bases from V and 3 bases from J, with 15 bases between. This CDR3 has 15 residues. Germline assignment: CDR1 MNHEY and CDR2 SVGAGI.

The chain links TRBV29-1 to TRBJ2-7; TRBD2 matches at 7 bases. J lost 2 bases, V lost 6 bases, and 13 bases had no gene match. The germline CDR1 and CDR2 sequences are SQVTM and ANQGSEA. The length of the CDR3 is 15 residues. The CDR3, as DNA: TGCAGCGTGGTGGTAGCGGGTTCCACCCCCTACGAGCAGTACTTC. It codes for CSVVVAGSTPYEQYF.

This chain uses TRBV6-5 with TRBJ2-1, with 8 nucleotides matching TRBD2. CDR3 length: 13 residues. Trimming cost V 7 bases and J 10 bases; bases outside gene matches: 9. From germline, CDR1 is MNHEY and CDR2 SVGAGI. Here the CDR3 reads CASTPLSGSEQFF. CDR3 DNA sequence: TGTGCCAGCACCCCTTTAAGCGGGAGCGAGCAGTTCTTC.

The chain employs TRBV27 and TRBJ2-7, with 9 positions matching TRBD1. This CDR3 comprises 13 residues. V gave up 5 bases and J gave up 1 base; unmatched junction bases: 0. Germline CDR1 MNHEY, CDR2 SMNVEV (reference sequence). The CDR3 DNA reads TGTGCCAGCAGTGGGACAGGGTCCTACGAGCAGTACTTC. Its protein product is CASSGTGSYEQYF.

This sequence joins TRBV19 and TRBJ2-7; 7 nucleotides line up with TRBD1. CDR1 is LNHDA and CDR2 is SQIVND in the germline V gene (reference sequence). Unmatched junction bases numbered 9, after V lost 5 bases and J lost 2 bases. The CDR3 is 15 amino acids. CDR3 in amino acids: CASSLLGQRPYEQYF. The CDR3 nucleotides are TGTGCCAGTAGTCTCTTGGGACAGAGGCCCTACGAGCAGTACTTC.

The rearrangement links TRBV29-1 to TRBJ2-1; TRBD2 aligns across 10 bases. Trimming removed 5 bases from V and 2 bases from J; junction bases left unmatched: 6. CDR3 size: 15 residues. The germline V gene encodes CDR1 SQVTM and CDR2 ANQGSEA. DNA of the CDR3: TGCAGCGTTCTTTCAGCGGGAGGGGCCTACAATGAGCAGTTCTTC. This codes for CSVLSAGGAYNEQFF.

The V gene is TRBV12-5, the J gene TRBJ1-5; D gene ambiguous. CDR3 length equals 14 residues. The germline V gene has CDR1 LGHNT and CDR2 FRNRAP. V was clipped by 6 bases and J by 4 bases, with 13 bases between them. The CDR3 protein is CASGPDNRNQPQHF. CDR3 sequence (DNA): TGTGCTAGTGGCCCCGACAATCGGAATCAGCCCCAGCATTTT.

This chain links TRBV5-4 with TRBJ1-1, with 7 bases matching TRBD1. From germline, CDR1 is SGHNT and CDR2 YYREEE (reference sequence). CDR3 length equals 16 residues. Trimming cost V 0 bases and J 1 base; bases outside gene matches: 6. CDR3 region: CASSLEGASPNTEAFF. CDR3 coding DNA: TGTGCCAGCAGCTTGGAGGGGGCGAGCCCGAACACTGAAGCTTTCTTT.

This rearrangement joins TRBV5-1 to TRBJ1-1, with 7 bases aligning to TRBD1. Germline assignment: CDR1 SGHRS and CDR2 YFSETQ. There are 13 residues in the CDR3. Trimming cost V 3 bases and J 5 bases; bases outside gene matches: 4. The CDR3 DNA sequence: TGCGCCAGCAGCTCGGGACAGTTGACTGAAGCTTTCTTT. Protein: CASSSGQLTEAFF.

The CDR3 DNA reads TGCGCCAGCAGCTTGGCCACGCCTCCCTCGATATTGTTCTTC. This gives the protein CASSLATPPSILFF. The chain has TRBV5-1 and TRBJ2-1; D gene uncertain. The germline gives CDR1 SGHRS, CDR2 YFSETQ. The CDR3 is 14 amino acids. Between the trimmed V and J ends, which lost 0 bases and 15 bases, there was a span of 19 bases.

The chain carries TRBV6-1 and TRBJ2-7; D uncertain. The CDR3 covers 12 residues. V lost 2 bases and J lost 2, with 4 bases in between. The germline V gene encodes CDR1 MNHNS and CDR2 SASEGT. The CDR3 DNA is TGTGCCAGCAGTGAATCACCCTACGAGCAGTACTTC. Translated: CASSESPYEQYF.

This clone occurred a few times. The chain combines TRBV2 with TRBJ2-1, with TRBD2 matching 9 bases. V dropped 4 bases and J dropped 4; count of bases not matched to a gene: 2. Germline loops: CDR1 SNHLY, CDR2 FYNNEI. The CDR3 has 14 residues. The CDR3 DNA reads as TGTGCCAGCAGTGGACTAGCGGTTTACAATGAGCAGTTCTTC. Translating it yields CASSGLAVYNEQFF.

J is TRBJ2-2 and V is TRBV19; no clear D gene. V lost 7 bases and J 6 bases, leaving 15 bases between the germline ends. CDR1 is LNHDA, CDR2 SQIVND, per germline (reference sequence). CDR3 size: 14 residues. The CDR3 sequence: CASILSGAAGELFF. In nucleotides, the CDR3 is TGTGCCAGTATCTTATCGGGCGCGGCCGGGGAGCTGTTTTTT.

The chain recombines TRBV7-2 with TRBJ2-7; TRBD2 matches at 8 bases. V lost 4 bases, J lost 6 bases, and 11 bases stayed unmatched. This CDR3 comprises 15 residues. Looked up from germline, CDR1 is SGHTA and CDR2 is FQGNSA. CDR3 loop: CASSSPGTRYFEQYF. The CDR3, as DNA: TGTGCCAGCAGCTCACCCGGGACTAGATACTTCGAGCAGTACTTC.

This clone was detected a few times. The chain carries TRBV27 and TRBJ2-7, with 8 bases that match TRBD2. J lost 0 bases, V lost 3 bases, and 1 base had no gene match. The CDR3 has 14 residues. Germline-derived CDR1 and CDR2 are MNHEY and SMNVEV (reference sequence). The CDR3 is CASSFSGNSYEQYF. The CDR3 DNA reads TGTGCCAGCAGTTTTAGCGGGAACTCCTACGAGCAGTACTTC.